This T cell receptor beta chain was sequenced for a study of T cell repertoires in cytomegalovirus infection. TCRdb used MiXCR to reprocess the reads, holding one entry per CDR3 protein. The repertoire holds under 850,000 distinct CDR3 sequences, with 35% as singletons. The V gene end was trimmed by 1 base and the J gene end by 2 bases; junction bases not matched to a gene: 2. The V gene's germline CDR1 is SQVTM and CDR2 ANQGSEA. CDR3 length: 13 residues. The sequence was collected from a human donor in good health (CMV status not recorded). Some clones in this sample may be carry-over from other donors' samples. This chain connects TRBV29-1 to TRBJ2-7; 7 bases are shared with TRBD1. Sequenced sample: PBMCs. The CDR3 protein is CSVEGGGTYEQYF. The DNA for the CDR3 is TGCAGCGTTGAAGGAGGGGGCACCTACGAGCAGTACTTC.